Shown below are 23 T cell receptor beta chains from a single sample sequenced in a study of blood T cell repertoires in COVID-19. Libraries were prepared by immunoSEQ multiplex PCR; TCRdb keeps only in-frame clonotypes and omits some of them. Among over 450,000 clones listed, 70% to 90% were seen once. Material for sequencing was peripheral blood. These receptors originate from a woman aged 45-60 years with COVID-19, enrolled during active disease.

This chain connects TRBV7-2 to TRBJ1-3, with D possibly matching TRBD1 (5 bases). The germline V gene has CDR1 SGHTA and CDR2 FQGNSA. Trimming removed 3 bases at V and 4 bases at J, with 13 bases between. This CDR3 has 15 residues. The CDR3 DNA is TGTGCCAGCAGCTTGTCACCAGGGTACGGAAACACCATATATTTT. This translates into CASSLSPGYGNTIYF.

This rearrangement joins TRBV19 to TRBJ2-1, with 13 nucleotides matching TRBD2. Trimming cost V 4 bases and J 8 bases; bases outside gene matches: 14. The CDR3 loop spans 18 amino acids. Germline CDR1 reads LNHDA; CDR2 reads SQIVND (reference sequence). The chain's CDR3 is CASSTLQTSGGALYEQFF. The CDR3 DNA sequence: TGTGCCAGTAGTACCCTACAAACTAGCGGGGGGGCTTTGTATGAGCAGTTCTTC.

The CDR3 here is CASSRVGQGYEQYF. The CDR3 bases are TGTGCCAGCAGCCGAGTGGGACAGGGGTACGAGCAGTACTTC. J is TRBJ2-7 and V is TRBV3-1 (or the pseudogene TRBV3-2), with TRBD1 matching over 10 bases. Germline V gene sequence: CDR1 LGHDT, CDR2 YNNKEL (reference sequence). The CDR3 is 14 residues long. With 4 bases clipped from V and 4 bases from J, the junction kept 4 bases outside the gene matches.

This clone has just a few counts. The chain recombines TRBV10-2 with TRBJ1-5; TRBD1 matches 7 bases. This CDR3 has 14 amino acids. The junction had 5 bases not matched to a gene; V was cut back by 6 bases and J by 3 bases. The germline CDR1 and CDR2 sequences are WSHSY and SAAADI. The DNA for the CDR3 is TGCGCCAGCAGGACGGGACAGAACAATCAGCCCCAGCATTTT. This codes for CASRTGQNNQPQHF.

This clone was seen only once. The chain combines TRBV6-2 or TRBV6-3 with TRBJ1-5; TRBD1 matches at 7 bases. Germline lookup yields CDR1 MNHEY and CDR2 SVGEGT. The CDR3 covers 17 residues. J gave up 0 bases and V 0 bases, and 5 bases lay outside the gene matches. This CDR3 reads CASSYSGQSYSNQPQHF. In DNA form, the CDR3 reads TGTGCCAGCAGTTACTCGGGACAGAGCTATAGCAATCAGCCCCAGCATTTT.

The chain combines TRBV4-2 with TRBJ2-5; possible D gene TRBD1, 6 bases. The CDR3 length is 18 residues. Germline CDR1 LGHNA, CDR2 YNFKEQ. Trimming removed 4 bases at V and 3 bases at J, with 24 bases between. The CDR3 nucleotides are TGTGCCAGCAGCCGTACCGGGACAAGAACCGGGGCGGAAGAGACCCAGTACTTC. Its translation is CASSRTGTRTGAEETQYF.

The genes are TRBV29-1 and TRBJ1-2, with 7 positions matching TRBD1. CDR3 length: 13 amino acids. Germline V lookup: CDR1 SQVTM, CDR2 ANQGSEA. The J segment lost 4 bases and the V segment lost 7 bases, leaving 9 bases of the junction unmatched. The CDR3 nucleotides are TGCAGCGACCTGAACGACAGGGTCTATGGCTACACCTTC. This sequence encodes CSDLNDRVYGYTF.

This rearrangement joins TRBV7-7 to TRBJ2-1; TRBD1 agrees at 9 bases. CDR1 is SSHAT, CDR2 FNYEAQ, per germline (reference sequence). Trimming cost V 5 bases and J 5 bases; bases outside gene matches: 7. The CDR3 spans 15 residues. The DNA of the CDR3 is TGTGCCAGCAGCATGGGACAGGGCTTGAACAATGAGCAGTTCTTC. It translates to CASSMGQGLNNEQFF.

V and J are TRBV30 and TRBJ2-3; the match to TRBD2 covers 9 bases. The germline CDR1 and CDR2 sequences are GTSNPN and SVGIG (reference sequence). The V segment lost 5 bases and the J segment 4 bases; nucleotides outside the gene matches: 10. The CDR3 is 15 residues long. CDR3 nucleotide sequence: TGTGCCTGGGGACTGAGCGGGGGGCGTGCAGATACGCAGTATTTT. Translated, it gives CAWGLSGGRADTQYF. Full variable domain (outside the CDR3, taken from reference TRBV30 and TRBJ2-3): SQTIHQWPATLVQPVGSPLSLECTVEGTSNPNLYWYRQAAGRGLQLLFYSVGIGQISSEVPQNLSASRPQDRQFILSSKKLLLSDSGFYLCAWGLSGGRADTQYFGPGTRLTVL.

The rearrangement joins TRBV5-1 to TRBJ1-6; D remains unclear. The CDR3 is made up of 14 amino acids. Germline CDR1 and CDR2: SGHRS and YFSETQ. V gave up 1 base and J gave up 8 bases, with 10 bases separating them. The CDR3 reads CASSLKSDDSPLHF. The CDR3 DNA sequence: TGCGCCAGCAGCTTGAAGTCAGATGATTCACCCCTCCACTTT.

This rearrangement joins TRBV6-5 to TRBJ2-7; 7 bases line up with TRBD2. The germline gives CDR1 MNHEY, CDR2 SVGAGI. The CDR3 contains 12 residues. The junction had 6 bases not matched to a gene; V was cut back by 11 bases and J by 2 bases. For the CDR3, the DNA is TGTGCCTCCTATGGACTAGCCTACGAGCAGTACTTC. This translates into CASYGLAYEQYF.

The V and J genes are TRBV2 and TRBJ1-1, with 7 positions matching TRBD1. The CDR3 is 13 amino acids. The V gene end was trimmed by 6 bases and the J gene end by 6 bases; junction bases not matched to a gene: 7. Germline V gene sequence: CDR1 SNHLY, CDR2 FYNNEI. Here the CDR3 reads CASSPETGSEAFF. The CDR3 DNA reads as TGTGCCAGCAGCCCAGAGACAGGGTCTGAAGCTTTCTTT. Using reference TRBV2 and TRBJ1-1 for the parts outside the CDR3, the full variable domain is EPEVTQTPSHQVTQMGQEVILRCVPISNHLYFYWYRQILGQKVEFLVSFYNNEISEKSEIFDDQFSVERPDGSNFTLKIRSTKLEDSAMYFCASSPETGSEAFFGQGTRLTVV.

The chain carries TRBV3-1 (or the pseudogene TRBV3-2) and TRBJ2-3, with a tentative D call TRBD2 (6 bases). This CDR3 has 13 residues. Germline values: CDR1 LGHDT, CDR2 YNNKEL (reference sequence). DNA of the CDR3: TGTGCTACTAGGGGAGGCTCCACAGATACGCAGTATTTT. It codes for CATRGGSTDTQYF.

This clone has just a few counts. The CDR3 is CASFWGRDFGGYTF. CDR3 sequence (DNA): TGTGCCAGTTTTTGGGGTAGGGACTTTGGTGGCTACACCTTC. This chain uses TRBV2 with TRBJ1-2, with D perhaps TRBD1 (5 bases). This CDR3 has 14 residues. V was clipped by 9 bases and J by 7 bases, with 21 bases between them. Germline lookup yields CDR1 SNHLY and CDR2 FYNNEI.

DNA for the CDR3: TGTGCCAGCAGCTTGGGGCCAGGGTTCTATGGCTACACCTTC. This gives the protein CASSLGPGFYGYTF. The genes are TRBV11-2 and TRBJ1-2; TRBD1 might be the D (5 bases). The germline gives CDR1 SGHAT, CDR2 FQNNGV. V gave up 3 bases and J gave up 4 bases, with 12 bases separating them. The CDR3 is 14 amino acids.

CDR3 sequence: CASSFYPLGQGKINEQFF. For the CDR3, the DNA is TGTGCCAGCAGCTTCTACCCCCTGGGACAGGGAAAGATCAATGAGCAGTTCTTC. V is TRBV7-9 and J is TRBJ2-1, with 9 nucleotides matching TRBD1. Losses at the gene ends were 3 bases for V and 6 bases for J; bases not matched to a gene: 15. Germline-derived CDR1 and CDR2 are SEHNR and FQNEAQ (reference sequence). The CDR3 consists of 18 residues.

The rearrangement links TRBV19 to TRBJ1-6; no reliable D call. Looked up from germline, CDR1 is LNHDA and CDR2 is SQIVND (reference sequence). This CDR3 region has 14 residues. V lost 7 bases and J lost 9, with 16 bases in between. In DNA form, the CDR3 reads TGTGCCAGTAACGCGGCGGGGTTGAGTTCACCCCTCCACTTT. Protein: CASNAAGLSSPLHF.

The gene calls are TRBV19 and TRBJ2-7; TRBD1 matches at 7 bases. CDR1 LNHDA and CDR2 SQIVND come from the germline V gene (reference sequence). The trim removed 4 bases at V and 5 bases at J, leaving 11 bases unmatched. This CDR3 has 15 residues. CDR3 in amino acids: CASSRETGIINEQYF. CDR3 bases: TGTGCCAGTAGTAGGGAGACAGGGATCATCAACGAGCAGTACTTC.

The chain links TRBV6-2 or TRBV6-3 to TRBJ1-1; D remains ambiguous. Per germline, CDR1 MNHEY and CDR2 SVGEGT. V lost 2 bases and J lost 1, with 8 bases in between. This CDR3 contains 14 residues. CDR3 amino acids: CASSYDDKNTEAFF. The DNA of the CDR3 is TGTGCCAGCAGTTACGACGACAAGAACACTGAAGCTTTCTTT.

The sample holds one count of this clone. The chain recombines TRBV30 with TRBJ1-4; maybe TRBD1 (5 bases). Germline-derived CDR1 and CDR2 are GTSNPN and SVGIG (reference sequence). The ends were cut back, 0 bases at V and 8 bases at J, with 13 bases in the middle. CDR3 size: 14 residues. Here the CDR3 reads CAWSVSVKGEKLFF. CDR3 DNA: TGTGCCTGGAGTGTCTCGGTGAAGGGGGAAAAACTGTTTTTT.

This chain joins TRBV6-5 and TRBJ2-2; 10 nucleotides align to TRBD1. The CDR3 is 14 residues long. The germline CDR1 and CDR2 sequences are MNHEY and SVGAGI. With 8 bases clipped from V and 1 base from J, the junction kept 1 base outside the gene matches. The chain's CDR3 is CASDRGQNTGELFF. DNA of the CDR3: TGTGCCAGCGACAGGGGGCAGAACACCGGGGAGCTGTTTTTT.

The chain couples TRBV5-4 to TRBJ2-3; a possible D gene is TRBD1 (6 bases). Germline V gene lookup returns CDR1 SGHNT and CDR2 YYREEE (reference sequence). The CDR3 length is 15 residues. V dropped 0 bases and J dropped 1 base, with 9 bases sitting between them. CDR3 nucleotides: TGTGCCAGCAGCTTGGGGGGGCCGGGCACAGATACGCAGTATTTT. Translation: CASSLGGPGTDTQYF.

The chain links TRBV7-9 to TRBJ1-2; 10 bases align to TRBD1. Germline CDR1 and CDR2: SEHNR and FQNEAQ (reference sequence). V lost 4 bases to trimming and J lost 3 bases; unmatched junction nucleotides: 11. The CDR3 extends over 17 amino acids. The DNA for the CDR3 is TGTGCCAGCAGCTCGACCGGGACAGGGGTGTTCGACTATGGCTACACCTTC. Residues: CASSSTGTGVFDYGYTF.